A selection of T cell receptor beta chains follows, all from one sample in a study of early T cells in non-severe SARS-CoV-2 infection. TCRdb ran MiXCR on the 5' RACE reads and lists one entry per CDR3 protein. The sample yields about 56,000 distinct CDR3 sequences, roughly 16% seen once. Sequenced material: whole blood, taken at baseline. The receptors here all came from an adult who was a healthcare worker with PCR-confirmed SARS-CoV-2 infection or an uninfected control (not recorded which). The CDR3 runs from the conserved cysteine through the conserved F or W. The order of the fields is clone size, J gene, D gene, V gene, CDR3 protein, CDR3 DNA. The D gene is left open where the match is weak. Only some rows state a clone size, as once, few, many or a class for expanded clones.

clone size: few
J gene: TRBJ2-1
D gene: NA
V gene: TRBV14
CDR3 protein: CASSPGVEQFF
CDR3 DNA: TGTGCCAGCAGCCCAGGAGTGGAGCAGTTCTTC

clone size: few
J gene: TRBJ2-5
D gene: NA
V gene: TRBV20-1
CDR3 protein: CSARGGFGETQYF
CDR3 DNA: TGCAGTGCCCGAGGGGGATTTGGGGAGACCCAGTACTTC

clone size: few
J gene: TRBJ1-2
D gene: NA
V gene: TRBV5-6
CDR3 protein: CASSLDQSSYGYTF
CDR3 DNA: TGTGCCAGCAGCTTGGATCAGTCCTCCTATGGCTACACCTTC

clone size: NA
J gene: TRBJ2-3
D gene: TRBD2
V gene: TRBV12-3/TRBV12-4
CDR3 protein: CASSQNSGGATDTQYF
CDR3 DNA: TGTGCCAGCAGTCAAAATAGCGGGGGGGCTACAGATACGCAGTATTTT

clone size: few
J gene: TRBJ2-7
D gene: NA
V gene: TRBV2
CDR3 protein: CASSNRELYPYF
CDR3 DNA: TGTGCCAGCAGTAACAGGGAGCTTTATCCTTACTTC

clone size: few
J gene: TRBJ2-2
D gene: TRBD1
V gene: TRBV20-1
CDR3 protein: CSAFRDRGNTGELFF
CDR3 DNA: TGCAGTGCGTTCCGGGACAGGGGGAACACCGGGGAGCTGTTTTTT

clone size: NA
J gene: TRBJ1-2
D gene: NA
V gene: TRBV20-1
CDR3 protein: CSAGGANYGYTF
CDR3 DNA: TGCAGTGCTGGTGGGGCTAACTATGGCTACACCTTC

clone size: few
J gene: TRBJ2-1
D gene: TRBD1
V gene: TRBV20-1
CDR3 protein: CSAGTAYNEQFF
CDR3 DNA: TGCAGTGCTGGGACAGCCTACAATGAGCAGTTCTTC

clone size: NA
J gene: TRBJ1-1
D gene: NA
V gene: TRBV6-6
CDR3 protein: CASSYSIGGTNTEAFF
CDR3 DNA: TGTGCCAGCAGTTACTCGATAGGGGGGACGAACACTGAAGCTTTCTTT

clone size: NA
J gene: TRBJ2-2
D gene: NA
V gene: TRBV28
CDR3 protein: CASSLSYTGELFF
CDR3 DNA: TGTGCCAGCAGCCTCTCATACACCGGGGAGCTGTTTTTT

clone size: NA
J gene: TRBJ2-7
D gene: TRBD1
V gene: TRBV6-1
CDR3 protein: CASSASGTASYEQYF
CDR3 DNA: TGTGCCAGCAGTGCCTCCGGGACAGCCTCCTACGAGCAGTACTTC

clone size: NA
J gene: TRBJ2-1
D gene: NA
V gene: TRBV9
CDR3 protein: CASSVYLASLGEQFF
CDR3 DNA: TGTGCCAGCAGCGTATACCTAGCTTCCCTAGGTGAGCAGTTCTTC

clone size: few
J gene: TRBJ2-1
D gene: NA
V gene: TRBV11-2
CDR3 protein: CASSLDWNEQFF
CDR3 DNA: TGTGCCAGCAGCTTAGATTGGAATGAGCAGTTCTTC

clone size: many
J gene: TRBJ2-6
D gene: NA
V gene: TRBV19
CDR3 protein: CASNQGNRVLTF
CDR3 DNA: TGTGCCAGTAATCAGGGGAATCGCGTCCTGACTTTC

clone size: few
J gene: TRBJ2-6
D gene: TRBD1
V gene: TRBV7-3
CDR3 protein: CASSRRDRGSSGANVLTF
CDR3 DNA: TGTGCCAGCAGCCGTCGGGACAGGGGCTCTTCCGGGGCCAACGTCCTGACTTTC

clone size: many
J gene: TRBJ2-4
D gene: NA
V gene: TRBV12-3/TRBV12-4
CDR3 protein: CASRGAGTKNIQYF
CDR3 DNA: TGTGCCAGCAGGGGTGCAGGTACCAAAAACATTCAGTACTTC

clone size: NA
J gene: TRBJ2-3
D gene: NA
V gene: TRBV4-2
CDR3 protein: CASSQQGDTQYF
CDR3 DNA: TGTGCCAGCAGCCAACAGGGGGATACGCAGTATTTT

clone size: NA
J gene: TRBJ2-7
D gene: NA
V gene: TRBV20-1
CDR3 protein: CSARGAYEQYF
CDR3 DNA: TGCAGTGCTAGAGGGGCCTACGAGCAGTACTTC

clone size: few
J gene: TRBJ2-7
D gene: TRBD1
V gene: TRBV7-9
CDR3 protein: CASSRDRNYEQYF
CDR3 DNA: TGTGCCAGCAGCCGGGACAGGAACTACGAGCAGTACTTC

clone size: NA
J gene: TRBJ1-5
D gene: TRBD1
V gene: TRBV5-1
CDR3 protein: CASSPEGAGNQPQHF
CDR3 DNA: TGCGCCAGCAGCCCGGAGGGGGCAGGCAATCAGCCCCAGCATTTT

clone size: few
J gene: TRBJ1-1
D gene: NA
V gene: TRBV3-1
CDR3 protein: CASSQRGGTEAFF
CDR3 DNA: TGTGCCAGCAGCCAAAGGGGAGGTACTGAAGCTTTCTTT

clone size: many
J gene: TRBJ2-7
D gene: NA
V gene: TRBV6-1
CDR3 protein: CASSTNPGLYEQYF
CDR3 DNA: TGTGCCAGCAGTACTAACCCGGGACTCTACGAGCAGTACTTC

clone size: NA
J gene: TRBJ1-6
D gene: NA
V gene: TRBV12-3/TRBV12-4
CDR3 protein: CASSSGRVNSPLHF
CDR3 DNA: TGTGCCAGCAGCTCTGGACGGGTAAATTCACCCCTCCACTTT

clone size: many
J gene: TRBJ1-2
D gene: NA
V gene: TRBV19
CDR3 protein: CASSRGQNKNYGYTF
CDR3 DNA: TGTGCCAGTAGTAGGGGCCAAAATAAGAACTATGGCTACACCTTC

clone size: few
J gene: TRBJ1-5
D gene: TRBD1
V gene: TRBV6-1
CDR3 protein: CASSLRDSEFQPQHF
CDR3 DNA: TGTGCCAGCAGTCTAAGGGACAGTGAATTTCAGCCCCAGCATTTT

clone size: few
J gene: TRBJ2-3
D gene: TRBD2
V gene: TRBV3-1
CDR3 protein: CASRRLAGEDTQYF
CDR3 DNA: TGTGCCAGCAGGCGACTAGCGGGAGAAGATACGCAGTATTTT

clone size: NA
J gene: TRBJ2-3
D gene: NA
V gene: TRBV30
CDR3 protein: CAWSGLYTDTQYF
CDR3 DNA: TGTGCCTGGAGTGGACTCTACACAGATACGCAGTATTTT

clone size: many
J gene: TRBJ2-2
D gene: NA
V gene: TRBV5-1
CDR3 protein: CASSLAGGLVWELFF
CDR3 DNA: TGCGCCAGCAGCTTGGCCGGCGGCTTGGTTTGGGAGCTGTTTTTT

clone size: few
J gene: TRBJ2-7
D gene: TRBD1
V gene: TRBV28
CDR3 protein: CASSWGQGSYEQYF
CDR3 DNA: TGTGCCAGCAGTTGGGGACAGGGGTCCTACGAGCAGTACTTC

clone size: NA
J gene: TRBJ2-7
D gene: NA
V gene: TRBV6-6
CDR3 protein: CASREGAEFYEQYF
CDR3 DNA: TGTGCCAGCAGAGAAGGAGCGGAGTTCTACGAGCAGTACTTC

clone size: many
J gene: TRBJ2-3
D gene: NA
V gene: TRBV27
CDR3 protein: CASSPRPWGTDTQYF
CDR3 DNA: TGTGCCAGCAGCCCCCGGCCATGGGGCACAGATACGCAGTATTTT

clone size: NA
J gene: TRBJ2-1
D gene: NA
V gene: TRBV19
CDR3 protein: CASGYQPTAGSPRDEQFF
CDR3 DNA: TGTGCCAGTGGGTACCAGCCGACGGCGGGATCTCCCAGGGATGAGCAGTTCTTC

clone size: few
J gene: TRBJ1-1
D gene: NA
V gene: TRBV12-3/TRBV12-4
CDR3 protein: CASRGITEAFF
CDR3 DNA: TGTGCCAGCAGGGGTATCACTGAAGCTTTCTTT

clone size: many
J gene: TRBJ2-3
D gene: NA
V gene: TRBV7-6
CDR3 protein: CASSPTGSESSTDTQYF
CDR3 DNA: TGTGCCAGCAGCCCAACGGGGTCAGAGAGTAGCACAGATACGCAGTATTTT

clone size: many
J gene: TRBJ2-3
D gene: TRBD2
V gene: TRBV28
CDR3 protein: CASRGGGRPDTQYF
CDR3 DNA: TGTGCCAGCAGGGGGGGCGGGAGGCCCGATACGCAGTATTTT

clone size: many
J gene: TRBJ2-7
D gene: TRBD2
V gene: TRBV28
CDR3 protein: CASLAGGSTYEQYF
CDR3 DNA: TGTGCCAGTCTCGCGGGAGGGAGTACCTACGAGCAGTACTTC

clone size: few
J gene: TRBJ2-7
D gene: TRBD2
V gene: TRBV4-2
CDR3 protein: CASSPPGLARDEQYF
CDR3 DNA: TGTGCCAGCAGCCCTCCGGGACTAGCTCGGGACGAGCAGTACTTC

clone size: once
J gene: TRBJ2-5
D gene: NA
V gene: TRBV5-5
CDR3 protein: CASSLSGETQYF
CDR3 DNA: TGTGCCAGCAGCTTGAGTGGGGAGACCCAGTACTTC

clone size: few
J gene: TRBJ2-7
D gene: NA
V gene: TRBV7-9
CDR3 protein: CASSFIDGSYEQYF
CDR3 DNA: TGTGCCAGCAGCTTTATAGACGGCTCCTACGAGCAGTACTTC

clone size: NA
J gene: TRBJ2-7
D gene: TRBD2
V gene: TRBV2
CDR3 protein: CASRALGLAASYEQYF
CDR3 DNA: TGTGCCAGCAGGGCCCTTGGACTAGCGGCCTCCTACGAGCAGTACTTC

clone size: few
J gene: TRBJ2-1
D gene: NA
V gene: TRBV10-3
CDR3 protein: CATNALIGGSSYNEQFF
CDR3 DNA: TGTGCCACCAACGCGCTAATCGGGGGCAGCTCCTACAATGAGCAGTTCTTC

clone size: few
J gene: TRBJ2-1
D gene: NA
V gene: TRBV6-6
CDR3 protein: CASSYGMGSSYNEQFF
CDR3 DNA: TGTGCCAGCAGTTACGGCATGGGGTCCTCCTACAATGAGCAGTTCTTC

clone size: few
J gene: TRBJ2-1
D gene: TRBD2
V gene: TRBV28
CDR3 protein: CASSLLTSGRSPEQFF
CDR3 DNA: TGTGCCAGCAGTTTATTGACTAGCGGGAGGTCGCCCGAGCAGTTCTTC

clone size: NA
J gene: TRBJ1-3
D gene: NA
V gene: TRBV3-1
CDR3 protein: CASRKYSGNTIYF
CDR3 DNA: TGTGCCAGCAGGAAATACTCTGGAAACACCATATATTTT

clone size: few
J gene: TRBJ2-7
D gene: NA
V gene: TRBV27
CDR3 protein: CASSKHPAGSYEQYF
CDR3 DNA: TGTGCCAGCAGTAAACATCCAGCGGGCTCCTACGAGCAGTACTTC

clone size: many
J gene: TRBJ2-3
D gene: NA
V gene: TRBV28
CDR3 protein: CASSSLGDTQYF
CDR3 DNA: TGTGCCAGCAGCTCCCTTGGAGATACGCAGTATTTT